The next 4 T cell receptor beta chains were all read from a single sample in a study of cytomegalovirus exposure and HLA in healthy donors. The primer mix had 60 Vbeta and 13 Jbeta primers. Using immunoSEQ multiplex PCR, the repertoire was profiled, and TCRdb retains in-frame clones only, with some absent. The sample spans about 190,000 clones; the ten largest clones claim 5.5% to 7.5%. The sample was PBMCs. The receptors come from a man aged 30 to 39 in good health and CMV-seronegative.

The chain employs TRBV27 and TRBJ1-1, with TRBD1 matching 7 bases. Losses at the gene ends were 5 bases for V and 5 bases for J; bases not matched to a gene: 14. CDR3 length: 16 amino acids. CDR1 and CDR2 (germline): MNHEY, SMNVEV (reference sequence). CDR3 sequence: CASSPWTGRRETEAFF. The CDR3, as DNA: TGTGCCAGCAGTCCTTGGACAGGTAGAAGGGAGACTGAAGCTTTCTTT.

This chain joins TRBV4-1 and TRBJ2-1; 10 bases fit TRBD2. CDR3 length equals 18 residues. Trimming at V came to 2 bases and at J to 9 bases, leaving 16 bases not matched to a gene. Germline CDR1 MGHRA, CDR2 YSYEKL. This CDR3 reads CASSQQRASGRIFGEQFF. The CDR3 bases are TGCGCCAGCAGCCAACAAAGGGCTAGCGGGAGAATCTTCGGTGAGCAGTTCTTC.

The V and J genes are TRBV5-3 and TRBJ2-7; D might be TRBD1 (5 bases). TRBV5-3 is known as an ORF, though its function is uncertain. The CDR3 length is 13 residues. V was clipped by 1 base and J by 3 bases, with 8 bases between them. DNA of the CDR3: TGTGCCAGAAGCTTGCCCAGGGACTACGAGCAGTACTTC. Translation: CARSLPRDYEQYF.

The chain combines TRBV28 with TRBJ2-3; TRBD2 aligns across 7 bases. The V gene's germline CDR1 is MDHEN and CDR2 SYDVKM. The length of the CDR3 is 15 residues. V shed 7 bases, J shed 0 bases, and the junction held 7 bases outside the gene matches. CDR3 DNA: TGTGCCAGCACTACCAGCGGGGCTAGCACAGATACGCAGTATTTT. As protein: CASTTSGASTDTQYF.